A single sample is the source of the 28 T cell receptor beta chains below, sequenced in a study of cytomegalovirus exposure and HLA in healthy donors. Primers: 60 Vbeta forward and 13 Jbeta reverse. Clones were sequenced by immunoSEQ multiplex PCR, and TCRdb holds only the in-frame ones, with some missing. The sample lists 52,000 or so clones, roughly 80% occurring once. Sequences were obtained from PBMCs. These receptors were taken from a woman in her thirties or forties in good health and CMV-seropositive.

V is TRBV2 and J is TRBJ1-1; possibly TRBD1 for D (6 bases). The V gene's germline CDR1 is SNHLY and CDR2 FYNNEI. V lost 3 bases and J lost 1, with 9 bases in between. The CDR3 runs to 14 residues. This CDR3 reads CASSEGRGNTEAFF. CDR3 coding DNA: TGTGCCAGCAGTGAGGGCAGGGGGAACACTGAAGCTTTCTTT.

This chain connects TRBV10-2 to TRBJ2-7; TRBD2 matches at 9 bases. The CDR3 has 19 residues. Germline V gene data show CDR1 as WSHSY and CDR2 as SAAADI. Losses at the gene ends were 4 bases for V and 4 bases for J; bases not matched to a gene: 20. The CDR3 DNA reads TGCGCCAGCAGTGCCACCGACTCGGGAGCTAGCGGGGCCTTTTACGAGCAGTACTTC. It yields the protein CASSATDSGASGAFYEQYF.

This sequence joins TRBV7-3 and TRBJ1-2; possibly TRBD1 for D (5 bases). The ends were cut back, 5 bases at V and 3 bases at J, with 13 bases in the middle. The CDR3 spans 14 residues. Germline-derived CDR1 and CDR2 are SGHTA and FQGTGA. For the CDR3, the DNA is TGTGCCAGCAGCCCGGGGGGAGCCGACTATGGCTACACCTTC. It encodes CASSPGGADYGYTF.

This sequence joins TRBV4-2 and TRBJ2-3; TRBD2 matches 10 bases. The length of the CDR3 is 19 residues. Losses at the gene ends were 0 bases for V and 3 bases for J; bases not matched to a gene: 12. Germline-derived CDR1 and CDR2 are LGHNA and YNFKEQ. CDR3 amino acids: CASSQEERGGLRRTDTQYF. The CDR3 bases are TGTGCCAGCAGCCAAGAGGAGCGGGGGGGCTTGAGGAGGACAGATACGCAGTATTTT.

The rearrangement links TRBV2 to TRBJ2-7; 8 positions match TRBD1. Unmatched junction bases numbered 7, after V lost 1 base and J lost 5 bases. The CDR3 is 15 amino acids. Germline loops: CDR1 SNHLY, CDR2 FYNNEI. The CDR3 bases are TGTGCCAGCAGTGAAGTCCAGGGGGCGCTTCACGAGCAGTACTTC. This translates into CASSEVQGALHEQYF. Full variable domain (remainder filled in from reference TRBV2 and TRBJ2-7): EPEVTQTPSHQVTQMGQEVILRCVPISNHLYFYWYRQILGQKVEFLVSFYNNEISEKSEIFDDQFSVERPDGSNFTLKIRSTKLEDSAMYFCASSEVQGALHEQYFGPGTRLTVT.

This sequence joins TRBV18 and TRBJ1-5, with D possibly matching TRBD1 (6 bases). There are 14 residues in the CDR3. Between the trimmed V and J ends, which lost 2 bases and 6 bases, there was a span of 11 bases. Germline V gene lookup returns CDR1 KGHSH and CDR2 LQKENI. The DNA of the CDR3 is TGTGCCAGCTCACCAGGGGGCCAGGTTCAGCCCCAGCATTTT. Protein sequence: CASSPGGQVQPQHF.

The chain couples TRBV7-6 to TRBJ1-1, with D possibly matching TRBD1 (6 bases). Trimming stripped 8 bases from V and 0 bases from J, with 13 bases between. CDR1 is SGHVS, CDR2 FNYEAQ, per germline. CDR3 length equals 14 residues. This CDR3 is CASADSGMNTEAFF. The CDR3 DNA reads as TGTGCCAGCGCGGACAGCGGGATGAACACTGAAGCTTTCTTT.

The rearrangement joins TRBV7-2 to TRBJ2-7; maybe TRBD1 (6 bases). The germline CDR1 and CDR2 sequences are SGHTA and FQGNSA. There are 13 residues in the CDR3. V lost 4 bases and J lost 3, with 10 bases in between. CDR3 residues: CASSSRGRYEQYF. The CDR3 bases are TGTGCCAGCAGCTCCAGGGGTCGCTACGAGCAGTACTTC. The variable domain in full, with the rest retrieved from reference TRBV7-2 and TRBJ2-7, is GAGVSQSPSNKVTEKGKDVELRCDPISGHTALYWYRQSLGQGLEFLIYFQGNSAPDKSGLPSDRFSAERTGGSVSTLTIQRTQQEDSAVYLCASSSRGRYEQYFGPGTRLTVT.

There are a few counts of this clone. The chain carries TRBV5-4 and TRBJ2-7, with D perhaps TRBD2 (5 bases). This CDR3 has 16 residues. Trimming stripped 0 bases from V and 2 bases from J, with 15 bases between. Germline V gives CDR1 SGHNT, CDR2 YYREEE (reference sequence). The CDR3 region is CASSLEPSRSTYEQYF. For the CDR3, the DNA is TGTGCCAGCAGCTTGGAACCTAGCCGCTCGACCTACGAGCAGTACTTC. Full variable domain (missing parts from reference TRBV5-4 and TRBJ2-7): ETGVTQSPTHLIKTRGQQVTLRCSSQSGHNTVSWYQQALGQGPQFIFQYYREEENGRGNFPPRFSGLQFPNYSSELNVNALELDDSALYLCASSLEPSRSTYEQYFGPGTRLTVT.

This chain connects TRBV5-4 to TRBJ2-5; 9 nucleotides match TRBD2. The CDR3 loop spans 16 amino acids. Trimming at V came to 1 base and at J to 5 bases, leaving 9 bases not matched to a gene. CDR1 is SGHNT, CDR2 YYREEE, per germline (reference sequence). The DNA of the CDR3 is TGTGCCAGCAGCTTGATGACTAGCGGAGGACGGGAGACCCAGTACTTC. As protein: CASSLMTSGGRETQYF.

V is TRBV5-1 and J is TRBJ2-5, with 8 bases identical to TRBD1. CDR1 is SGHRS, CDR2 YFSETQ, per germline. CDR3 length equals 15 residues. V lost 0 bases to trimming and J lost 5 bases; unmatched junction nucleotides: 6. The CDR3 region has the DNA TGCGCCAGCAGCTTGGGACAGGGGTCTTGGGAGACCCAGTACTTC. Residues: CASSLGQGSWETQYF. Using reference TRBV5-1 and TRBJ2-5 for the parts outside the CDR3, the full variable domain is KAGVTQTPRYLIKTRGQQVTLSCSPISGHRSVSWYQQTPGQGLQFLFEYFSETQRNKGNFPGRFSGRQFSNSRSEMNVSTLELGDSALYLCASSLGQGSWETQYFGPGTRLLVL.

The rearrangement links TRBV4-2 to TRBJ1-6; D unresolved. In germline, CDR1 is LGHNA, CDR2 YNFKEQ. CDR3 length equals 14 residues. Trimming cost V 0 bases and J 9 bases, with 9 bases left between them. The CDR3 nucleotides read TGTGCCAGCAGCCAAGAGGCCCGGAGTTCACCCCTCCACTTT. It codes for CASSQEARSSPLHF.

A remark on this clone: Different DNA sequences within this sample yield the same CDR3. The chain is built from TRBV9 and TRBJ2-5; 8 bases fit TRBD2. With 0 bases clipped from V and 2 bases from J, the junction kept 0 bases outside the gene matches. The germline V gene encodes CDR1 SGDLS and CDR2 YYNGEE. The CDR3 is 14 amino acids. This CDR3 is CASSVAGGQETQYF. The CDR3, as DNA: TGTGCCAGCAGCGTAGCGGGGGGGCAAGAGACCCAGTACTTC.

The V call is TRBV10-3, the J call TRBJ2-7; D might be TRBD2 (5 bases). The CDR3 spans 12 residues. Germline values: CDR1 ENHRY, CDR2 SYGVKD. Trimming stripped 9 bases from V and 0 bases from J, with 9 bases between. This CDR3 reads CAIGRDSYEQYF. The CDR3 DNA reads as TGTGCCATAGGACGGGACTCCTACGAGCAGTACTTC.

The chain carries TRBV28 and TRBJ1-5, with TRBD1 matching over 8 bases. V lost 7 bases, J lost 6 bases, and 11 bases stayed unmatched. The CDR3 runs 15 residues. Germline V gives CDR1 MDHEN, CDR2 SYDVKM. CDR3 loop: CASIRDRSPGQPQHF. The CDR3 DNA is TGTGCCAGCATCCGGGACAGGAGTCCTGGTCAGCCCCAGCATTTT.

The chain carries TRBV9 and TRBJ1-2; D possibly corresponds to TRBD1 (6 bases). Between the trimmed V and J ends, which lost 0 bases and 7 bases, there was a span of 16 bases. Germline assignment: CDR1 SGDLS and CDR2 YYNGEE. The CDR3 extends over 15 amino acids. In DNA, the CDR3 is TGTGCCAGCAGCGTAGCTGTAGGACAGAGTTCTGGCTACACCTTC. This sequence encodes CASSVAVGQSSGYTF.

This chain uses TRBV28 with TRBJ2-5, with D possibly matching TRBD2 (5 bases). Trimming shortened V by 2 bases and J by 1 base, and 8 bases separated the two germline ends. CDR1 is MDHEN, CDR2 SYDVKM, per germline. The CDR3 extends over 14 amino acids. The CDR3 DNA reads as TGTGCCAGCAGTTTAATCGGGATCCAAGAGACCCAGTACTTC. This encodes CASSLIGIQETQYF.

The CDR3: CASSLVETASSYEQYF. The CDR3, as DNA: TGTGCCAGCAGCTTAGTGGAGACCGCGAGCTCCTACGAGCAGTACTTC. J is TRBJ2-7 and V is TRBV7-9; unclear D gene. Germline V gene lookup returns CDR1 SEHNR and CDR2 FQNEAQ (reference sequence). This CDR3 contains 16 residues. The ends were cut back, 1 base at V and 0 bases at J, with 13 bases in the middle.

This sequence joins TRBV19 and TRBJ1-2; 8 bases fit TRBD1. In germline, CDR1 is LNHDA, CDR2 SQIVND (reference sequence). Germline trimming cut 6 bases from V and 4 bases from J; bases unmatched to any gene: 4. The CDR3 contains 13 residues. The chain's CDR3 is CASRTTGGYGYTF. The CDR3 region has the DNA TGTGCCAGTAGGACCACAGGGGGCTATGGCTACACCTTC.

The chain joins TRBV7-2 to TRBJ1-1, with 7 bases matching TRBD1. Germline assignment: CDR1 SGHTA and CDR2 FQGNSA. The ends lost 4 bases at V and 7 bases at J; junction bases unmatched: 3. The CDR3 consists of 12 residues. CDR3 loop: CASSSRQGEAFF. As DNA, the CDR3 is TGTGCCAGCAGCTCCCGACAGGGTGAAGCTTTCTTT.

The J gene is TRBJ2-7, the V gene TRBV11-2; 7 bases agree with TRBD1. The CDR3 totals 12 residues. V was pared by 5 bases and J by 4 bases, with 2 bases of the junction left unmatched. Germline V gene lookup returns CDR1 SGHAT and CDR2 FQNNGV. CDR3 sequence (DNA): TGTGCCAGCAGCGCACAGGGGTACGAGCAGTACTTC. It translates to CASSAQGYEQYF. The whole variable domain, filled in from reference TRBV11-2 and TRBJ2-7, reads EAGVAQSPRYKIIEKRQSVAFWCNPISGHATLYWYQQILGQGPKLLIQFQNNGVVDDSQLPKDRFSAERLKGVDSTLKIQPAKLEDSAVYLCASSAQGYEQYFGPGTRLTVT.

The rearrangement joins TRBV4-1 to TRBJ2-6; D is unresolved. The CDR3 totals 17 residues. The germline gives CDR1 MGHRA, CDR2 YSYEKL. V lost 3 bases, J lost 0 bases, and 12 bases lay in between. CDR3 nucleotide sequence: TGCGCCAGCAGCCACCAGGCTCTCCTCTCTGGGGCCAACGTCCTGACTTTC. Its translation: CASSHQALLSGANVLTF.

The genes are TRBV7-2 and TRBJ1-2; 10 nucleotides line up with TRBD1. Germline CDR1 is SGHTA and CDR2 is FQGNSA. Unmatched junction bases numbered 4, after V lost 4 bases and J lost 5 bases. The CDR3 covers 14 residues. CDR3 nucleotide sequence: TGTGCCAGCAGCTCGGGACAGGGGTTGTATGGCTACACCTTC. Protein: CASSSGQGLYGYTF. The entire variable domain, with the rest obtained from reference TRBV7-2 and TRBJ1-2, is as follows: GAGVSQSPSNKVTEKGKDVELRCDPISGHTALYWYRQSLGQGLEFLIYFQGNSAPDKSGLPSDRFSAERTGGSVSTLTIQRTQQEDSAVYLCASSSGQGLYGYTFGSGTRLTVV.

The chain uses TRBV14 and TRBJ2-5, with 9 bases identical to TRBD2. Germline CDR1 and CDR2: SGHDN and FVKESK. J gave up 5 bases and V 4 bases, and 8 bases lay outside the gene matches. The CDR3 has 15 amino acids. The CDR3 here is CASSPGTSFLETQYF. The CDR3 DNA reads as TGTGCCAGCAGCCCCGGGACTAGCTTTTTGGAGACCCAGTACTTC.

This clone was detected only a few times. The J gene is TRBJ1-2, the V gene TRBV19; D is unclear. Germline CDR1 LNHDA, CDR2 SQIVND (reference sequence). There are 14 residues in the CDR3. Deletions cut 10 bases from V and 3 bases from J, with 18 bases between. The CDR3 sequence: CATRTVIRDYGYTF. As DNA, the CDR3 is TGTGCCACCCGAACGGTGATACGTGACTATGGCTACACCTTC.

V is TRBV5-4 and J is TRBJ2-3, with 9 bases that match TRBD2. Germline assignment: CDR1 SGHNT and CDR2 YYREEE (reference sequence). Germline trimming cut 0 bases from V and 4 bases from J; bases unmatched to any gene: 9. The CDR3 has 17 residues. The CDR3: CASSLALGGGASDTQYF. CDR3 nucleotides: TGTGCCAGCAGCTTGGCCCTGGGCGGGGGGGCTTCAGATACGCAGTATTTT.

J is TRBJ1-1 and V is TRBV19, with 7 bases lining up with TRBD1. The CDR3 extends over 12 amino acids. Trimming removed 6 bases from V and 6 bases from J; junction bases left unmatched: 4. CDR1 is LNHDA, CDR2 SQIVND, per germline (reference sequence). CDR3 in amino acids: CASSYRGSEAFF. In DNA form, the CDR3 reads TGTGCCAGTAGCTACAGGGGTTCTGAAGCTTTCTTT. Together with reference TRBV19 and TRBJ1-1, the CDR3 gives the full variable domain: DGGITQSPKYLFRKEGQNVTLSCEQNLNHDAMYWYRQDPGQGLRLIYYSQIVNDFQKGDIAEGYSVSREKKESFPLTVTSAQKNPTAFYLCASSYRGSEAFFGQGTRLTVV.

This clone was seen a few times. The chain couples TRBV6-6 to TRBJ1-5, with a possible D match to TRBD1 (6 bases). Trimming removed 5 bases from V and 0 bases from J, with 14 bases in between. This CDR3 contains 16 residues. The germline gives CDR1 MNHNY, CDR2 SVGAGI (reference sequence). CDR3 residues: CASSPGTSISNQPQHF. Here the CDR3 DNA reads TGTGCCAGCAGTCCGGGGACATCGATTAGCAATCAGCCCCAGCATTTT.